Below are 14 T cell receptor beta chains sequenced from a single sample in a study of T cells after yellow fever vaccination. TCRdb processed the 5' RACE reads anew with MiXCR; each CDR3 protein has one entry. The sample lists roughly 330,000 distinct CDR3 sequences, approximately 7% occurring once. The material was PBMCs, obtained roughly seven weeks after the first yellow fever vaccination. The receptors derive from a man aged 18 to 35 who received the YFV17D yellow fever vaccine.

CDR3 sequence reads: CASSETGGSITETQYF. CDR3 bases: TGTGCCAGCAGTGAAACCGGGGGCTCCATCACTGAGACCCAGTACTTC. This chain connects TRBV7-3 to TRBJ2-5; D possibly uses TRBD1 or TRBD2 (6 bases each). Trimming left V 6 bases short and J 5 bases short, with 22 bases between. The germline V gene has CDR1 SGHTA and CDR2 FQGTGA. The CDR3 extends over 16 amino acids.

The V call is TRBV6-5, the J call TRBJ1-5; the D is unclear. CDR1 and CDR2 (germline): MNHEY, SVGAGI. Trimming removed 6 bases at V and 4 bases at J, with 10 bases between. This CDR3 spans 13 amino acids. The CDR3 DNA is TGTGCCAGCAGCGGACGGCCGAATCAGCCCCAGCATTTT. Its protein is CASSGRPNQPQHF.

This clonotype was counted at least ten times. This chain uses TRBV3-1 with TRBJ2-1, with 7 bases aligning to TRBD1. In germline, CDR1 is LGHDT, CDR2 YNNKEL (reference sequence). CDR3 length: 16 residues. With V trimmed by 4 bases and J by 1 base, 7 bases remained unmatched. This CDR3 reads CASSRKGAGSYNEQFF. The CDR3 DNA reads TGTGCCAGCAGCCGGAAGGGGGCAGGGTCCTACAATGAGCAGTTCTTC.

Only a few counts were recorded for this clonotype. The chain employs TRBV5-1 and TRBJ1-1; tentatively, D is TRBD1 (5 bases). Germline CDR1 is SGHRS and CDR2 is YFSETQ. The V end was cut by 9 bases, the J end by 1 base, with 13 bases between. CDR3 length: 13 residues. CDR3 coding DNA: TGCGCCACCGCCTCAGGGAAGAACACTGAAGCTTTCTTT. Protein sequence: CATASGKNTEAFF.

This clonotype was detected only a few times. CDR3 in amino acids: CASSFSRQRLSPLHF. For the CDR3, the DNA is TGTGCCAGCAGCTTTTCCCGGCAAAGACTTTCACCCCTCCACTTT. The chain is built from TRBV7-2 and TRBJ1-6; no clear D gene. The germline gives CDR1 SGHTA, CDR2 FQGNSA. The CDR3 length is 15 residues. The V end was cut by 3 bases, the J end by 9 bases, with 15 bases between.

This clonotype was counted only a few times. The V and J genes are TRBV19 and TRBJ1-5; D remains unclear. The CDR3 has 15 residues. V was pared by 7 bases and J by 0 bases, with 13 bases between. Per germline, CDR1 LNHDA and CDR2 SQIVND (reference sequence). The CDR3 here is CASKQDGYSNQPQHF. In DNA, the CDR3 is TGTGCCAGTAAGCAGGACGGCTATAGCAATCAGCCCCAGCATTTT. Using reference TRBV19 and TRBJ1-5 for the parts outside the CDR3, the full variable domain is DGGITQSPKYLFRKEGQNVTLSCEQNLNHDAMYWYRQDPGQGLRLIYYSQIVNDFQKGDIAEGYSVSREKKESFPLTVTSAQKNPTAFYLCASKQDGYSNQPQHFGDGTRLSIL.

This clonotype was counted between two and nine times. This rearrangement joins TRBV20-1 to TRBJ2-7; 10 bases agree with TRBD2. The germline V gene encodes CDR1 DFQATT and CDR2 SNEGSKA (reference sequence). The trim removed 0 bases at V and 2 bases at J, leaving 4 bases unmatched. The CDR3 sequence is 15 residues long. The CDR3 sequence is CSARESSGSTYEQYV. The DNA of the CDR3 is TGCAGTGCTAGAGAATCTAGCGGGAGTACCTACGAGCAGTACGTC.

This clonotype appeared a single time. V gene TRBV7-6 combines with J gene TRBJ2-1; the D gene is possibly TRBD2 (6 bases). The CDR3 sequence is 15 residues long. In germline, CDR1 is SGHVS, CDR2 FNYEAQ. V lost 1 base and J lost 15, with 22 bases in between. This CDR3 reads CASSLDRGSPGPVFF. The CDR3 DNA is TGTGCCAGCAGCTTAGACCGGGGGTCGCCGGGACCAGTGTTCTTC.

The CDR3 DNA is TGCGCCAGCAGCGCCGCCGGGACAGTTGCCCACACCTTC. It translates to CASSAAGTVAHTF. The V call is TRBV5-1, the J call TRBJ1-2; TRBD1 agrees at 7 bases. This CDR3 has 13 amino acids. Trimming took 4 bases from V and 12 from J; bases not matched to a gene: 12. Germline V gene data show CDR1 as SGHRS and CDR2 as YFSETQ.

The J gene is TRBJ1-4, the V gene TRBV5-6; 7 bases agree with TRBD1. This CDR3 has 15 amino acids. CDR1 is SGHDT and CDR2 is YYEEEE in the germline V gene. Trimming removed 4 bases from V and 2 bases from J; junction bases left unmatched: 5. The CDR3 region has the DNA TGTGCCAGCAGCACCGACAGGGAGACTAATGAAAAACTGTTTTTT. Protein product: CASSTDRETNEKLFF.

This clonotype was seen a handful of times. V gene TRBV5-5 combines with J gene TRBJ2-3; unclear D gene. V gave up 4 bases and J gave up 1 base, with 10 bases separating them. CDR1 and CDR2 from the germline V gene are SGHKS and YYEKEE (reference sequence). The CDR3 contains 14 residues. The CDR3 loop reads CASSLLVRTDTQYF. The CDR3, as DNA: TGTGCCAGCAGCCTCCTAGTACGCACAGATACGCAGTATTTT. The full variable domain, its missing parts supplied by reference TRBV5-5 and TRBJ2-3, is DAGVTQSPTHLIKTRGQQVTLRCSPISGHKSVSWYQQVLGQGPQFIFQYYEKEERGRGNFPDRFSARQFPNYSSELNVNALLLGDSALYLCASSLLVRTDTQYFGPGTRLTVL.

The CDR3 DNA sequence: TGTGCCAGCAGTTACTTCGGTGGACTAGCGGGGGGACATGAGCAGTTCTTC. It is translated as CASSYFGGLAGGHEQFF. The chain couples TRBV6-5 to TRBJ2-1; 14 nucleotides match TRBD2. Per the germline V gene, CDR1 is MNHEY and CDR2 is SVGAGI. J gave up 8 bases and V 1 base, and 7 bases lay outside the gene matches. This CDR3 has 17 amino acids.

The chain employs TRBV7-9 and TRBJ2-1; 9 bases align to TRBD2. CDR1 SEHNR and CDR2 FQNEAQ come from the germline V gene (reference sequence). Unmatched junction bases numbered 7, after V lost 4 bases and J lost 0 bases. The CDR3 runs to 17 residues. The CDR3 DNA follows: TGTGCCAGCAGCTCCCCTAGCGGGGATTCCTCCTACAATGAGCAGTTCTTC. Protein: CASSSPSGDSSYNEQFF.

The CDR3 loop is CASSPRGGQGSGANVLTF. CDR3 bases: TGCGCCAGCAGTCCCCGGGGTGGACAGGGCTCTGGGGCCAACGTCCTGACTTTC. The chain uses TRBV4-3 and TRBJ2-6; the match to TRBD1 covers 8 bases. The J segment lost 0 bases and the V segment lost 6 bases, leaving 10 bases of the junction unmatched. Germline-derived CDR1 and CDR2 are LGHNA and YSLEER. CDR3 size: 18 residues.